Listed below are T cell receptor beta chains from one sample, sequenced in a study of shared clonotypes between healthy human individuals. TCRdb's table, derived via immunoSEQ multiplex PCR, lists solely in-frame clones and lacks some. The sample lists under 150,000 clones; about two thirds were seen once. Sequenced: memory CD8+ T cells sorted from blood. The receptors stem from a woman aged 25 to 45 in good health. CDR3s include the opening cysteine and the closing phenylalanine or tryptophan. D genes are given only for firm matches. Clone size appears in some rows only: once, few, many, or a class for an expanded clone.

d_call: TRBD2; clone_size: -; v_call: TRBV25-1; j_call: TRBJ2-1; cdr3_aa: CASSGTPSGRDEQFF; cdr3_nt: TGTGCCAGCAGTGGTACCCCTAGCGGGAGGGATGAGCAGTTCTTC
d_call: -; clone_size: many; v_call: TRBV25-1; j_call: TRBJ2-2; cdr3_aa: CASSQGLMVGELFF; cdr3_nt: TGTGCCAGCAGTCAGGGACTTATGGTCGGGGAGCTGTTTTTT
d_call: -; clone_size: few; v_call: TRBV6-4; j_call: TRBJ2-3; cdr3_aa: CASSALGTTDTQYF; cdr3_nt: TGTGCCAGCAGCGCACTCGGGACTACAGATACGCAGTATTTT
d_call: -; clone_size: few; v_call: TRBV29-1; j_call: TRBJ2-1; cdr3_aa: CSVEGEGEYNEQFF; cdr3_nt: TGCAGCGTTGAAGGTGAGGGGGAGTACAATGAGCAGTTCTTC
d_call: TRBD2; clone_size: -; v_call: TRBV29-1; j_call: TRBJ2-1; cdr3_aa: CSVSDAGDEQFF; cdr3_nt: TGCAGCGTCTCGGACGCGGGGGATGAGCAGTTCTTC
d_call: -; clone_size: -; v_call: TRBV10-2; j_call: TRBJ2-2; cdr3_aa: CASSPGLSANTGELFF; cdr3_nt: TGCGCCAGCAGCCCCGGCTTATCCGCGAACACCGGGGAGCTGTTTTTT
d_call: -; clone_size: -; v_call: TRBV5-6; j_call: TRBJ2-6; cdr3_aa: CASSFAAGPVSGANVLTF; cdr3_nt: TGTGCCAGCAGCTTCGCGGCGGGCCCTGTCTCTGGGGCCAACGTCCTGACTTTC
d_call: -; clone_size: few; v_call: TRBV29-1; j_call: TRBJ2-2; cdr3_aa: CSVEVYPGELFF; cdr3_nt: TGCAGCGTTGAAGTTTACCCCGGGGAGCTGTTTTTT
d_call: TRBD1; clone_size: -; v_call: TRBV5-1; j_call: TRBJ2-3; cdr3_aa: CASSLGQGASTDTQYF; cdr3_nt: TGCGCCAGCAGCTTAGGTCAGGGGGCTAGCACAGATACGCAGTATTTT
d_call: -; clone_size: -; v_call: TRBV6-6; j_call: TRBJ1-2; cdr3_aa: CASSDSRVGGYTF; cdr3_nt: TGTGCCAGCAGTGATTCCAGAGTGGGAGGCTACACCTTC
d_call: TRBD1; clone_size: -; v_call: TRBV11-3; j_call: TRBJ2-7; cdr3_aa: CASSLGTGKNEQYF; cdr3_nt: TGTGCCAGCAGCTTAGGGACAGGGAAAAACGAGCAGTACTTC
d_call: -; clone_size: -; v_call: TRBV4-1; j_call: TRBJ1-2; cdr3_aa: CASSQGRSPGGYGYTF; cdr3_nt: TGCGCCAGCAGCCAAGGACGGAGCCCGGGGGGCTATGGCTACACCTTC
d_call: -; clone_size: -; v_call: TRBV10-3; j_call: TRBJ1-1; cdr3_aa: CAIAHSGNSNTEAFF; cdr3_nt: TGTGCCATCGCCCATTCGGGCAACTCGAACACTGAAGCTTTCTTT
d_call: TRBD2; clone_size: -; v_call: TRBV13; j_call: TRBJ2-7; cdr3_aa: CASSPTGTSGYEQYF; cdr3_nt: TGTGCCAGCAGTCCCACCGGGACTAGCGGCTACGAGCAGTACTTC
d_call: -; clone_size: few; v_call: TRBV4-1; j_call: TRBJ1-1; cdr3_aa: CASSFQGSTEAFF; cdr3_nt: TGCGCCAGCAGCTTTCAGGGCAGCACTGAAGCTTTCTTT
d_call: -; clone_size: -; v_call: TRBV29-1; j_call: TRBJ2-7; cdr3_aa: CSVRWYRDEQYF; cdr3_nt: TGCAGCGTCCGCTGGTACCGTGACGAGCAGTACTTC
d_call: TRBD2; clone_size: few; v_call: TRBV7-2; j_call: TRBJ2-1; cdr3_aa: CASSLGREGPYNEQFF; cdr3_nt: TGTGCCAGCAGCTTAGGTCGGGAGGGCCCCTACAATGAGCAGTTCTTC
d_call: TRBD2; clone_size: many; v_call: TRBV4-1; j_call: TRBJ2-7; cdr3_aa: CASSQDPSGRAEQYF; cdr3_nt: TGCGCCAGCAGCCAAGACCCTAGCGGGAGGGCGGAGCAGTACTTC
d_call: -; clone_size: -; v_call: TRBV6-1; j_call: TRBJ1-4; cdr3_aa: CASSDWLGSANEKLFF; cdr3_nt: TGTGCCAGCAGTGATTGGTTGGGTTCGGCTAATGAAAAACTGTTTTTT
d_call: -; clone_size: -; v_call: TRBV6-6; j_call: TRBJ2-5; cdr3_aa: CASSYTPGEGTQYF; cdr3_nt: TGTGCCAGCAGTTACACGCCAGGAGAAGGGACCCAGTACTTC
d_call: TRBD2; clone_size: -; v_call: TRBV10-2; j_call: TRBJ2-1; cdr3_aa: CASSEAGGANEQFF; cdr3_nt: TGCGCCAGCAGTGAGGCGGGAGGGGCAAATGAGCAGTTCTTC
d_call: -; clone_size: -; v_call: TRBV28; j_call: TRBJ2-1; cdr3_aa: CASSYRVNEQFF; cdr3_nt: TGTGCCAGCAGTTACAGGGTCAATGAGCAGTTCTTC
d_call: -; clone_size: few; v_call: TRBV19; j_call: TRBJ2-1; cdr3_aa: CASSIEDWSSYNEQFF; cdr3_nt: TGTGCCAGTAGTATAGAAGACTGGAGCTCCTACAATGAGCAGTTCTTC
d_call: TRBD1; clone_size: -; v_call: TRBV2; j_call: TRBJ1-2; cdr3_aa: CARRVGTGDGYTF; cdr3_nt: TGTGCCAGGAGGGTCGGGACAGGGGACGGCTACACCTTC
d_call: TRBD2; clone_size: -; v_call: TRBV2; j_call: TRBJ2-7; cdr3_aa: CASSEERDTKYF; cdr3_nt: TGTGCCAGCAGTGAAGAGCGGGATACAAAGTACTTC
d_call: -; clone_size: -; v_call: TRBV6-5; j_call: TRBJ1-5; cdr3_aa: CASSSGRINQPQHF; cdr3_nt: TGTGCCAGCAGTTCGGGACGGATCAATCAGCCCCAGCATTTT
d_call: -; clone_size: -; v_call: TRBV19; j_call: TRBJ2-6; cdr3_aa: CASSIVSSGANVLTF; cdr3_nt: TGTGCCAGTAGTATCGTTAGCTCTGGGGCCAACGTCCTGACTTTC
d_call: -; clone_size: -; v_call: TRBV4-2; j_call: TRBJ2-1; cdr3_aa: CASSQDFGGGGGEQFF; cdr3_nt: TGTGCCAGCAGCCAAGATTTTGGGGGAGGAGGGGGTGAGCAGTTCTTC
d_call: TRBD2; clone_size: -; v_call: TRBV27; j_call: TRBJ2-3; cdr3_aa: CASSAIIKSGSASTDTQYF; cdr3_nt: TGTGCCAGCAGCGCAATAATAAAAAGCGGGAGCGCGTCCACAGATACGCAGTATTTT
d_call: -; clone_size: -; v_call: TRBV10-2; j_call: TRBJ1-2; cdr3_aa: CASQRQDNYGYTF; cdr3_nt: TGCGCCAGCCAAAGACAGGACAACTATGGCTACACCTTC
d_call: TRBD2; clone_size: -; v_call: TRBV5-1; j_call: TRBJ2-1; cdr3_aa: CASSRLAGSYNEQFF; cdr3_nt: TGCGCCAGCAGCCGACTAGCGGGAAGCTACAATGAGCAGTTCTTC
d_call: -; clone_size: -; v_call: TRBV11-2; j_call: TRBJ2-3; cdr3_aa: CASSLGAHTQYF; cdr3_nt: TGTGCCAGCAGCTTGGGAGCCCATACGCAGTATTTT
d_call: -; clone_size: -; v_call: TRBV14; j_call: TRBJ2-7; cdr3_aa: CASSQALQVSPYEQYF; cdr3_nt: TGTGCCAGCAGCCAAGCCTTACAGGTGTCACCCTACGAGCAGTACTTC
d_call: -; clone_size: -; v_call: TRBV5-5; j_call: TRBJ1-2; cdr3_aa: CASRPDLNYGYTF; cdr3_nt: TGTGCCAGCAGGCCTGACTTAAACTATGGCTACACCTTC
d_call: TRBD2; clone_size: -; v_call: TRBV4-1; j_call: TRBJ2-7; cdr3_aa: CASSQELAGGYEQYF; cdr3_nt: TGCGCCAGCAGCCAAGAACTAGCGGGTGGATACGAGCAGTACTTC
d_call: -; clone_size: -; v_call: TRBV27; j_call: TRBJ2-7; cdr3_aa: CASSFSAGPFIYEQYF; cdr3_nt: TGTGCCAGCAGTTTCTCGGCGGGCCCCTTCATCTACGAGCAGTACTTC
d_call: -; clone_size: -; v_call: TRBV7-2; j_call: TRBJ2-3; cdr3_aa: CASSPQHDGNTQYF; cdr3_nt: TGTGCCAGCAGCCCGCAACATGACGGCAATACGCAGTATTTT
d_call: -; clone_size: -; v_call: TRBV11-2; j_call: TRBJ2-6; cdr3_aa: CASSLVGTGANVLTF; cdr3_nt: TGTGCCAGCAGCTTAGTGGGGACTGGGGCCAACGTCCTGACTTTC
d_call: TRBD1; clone_size: -; v_call: TRBV28; j_call: TRBJ2-7; cdr3_aa: CASSEQGASSYEQYF; cdr3_nt: TGTGCCAGCAGTGAACAGGGGGCCAGCTCTTACGAGCAGTACTTC
d_call: -; clone_size: many; v_call: TRBV9; j_call: TRBJ1-1; cdr3_aa: CASSGLNTEAFF; cdr3_nt: TGTGCCAGCAGCGGCTTGAACACTGAAGCTTTCTTT
d_call: -; clone_size: -; v_call: TRBV7-8; j_call: TRBJ1-5; cdr3_aa: CASRRDTVSNQPQHF; cdr3_nt: TGTGCCAGCAGAAGGGACACAGTTAGCAATCAGCCCCAGCATTTT
d_call: -; clone_size: -; v_call: TRBV29-1; j_call: TRBJ1-2; cdr3_aa: CSVESRSLGYTF; cdr3_nt: TGCAGCGTTGAAAGCAGGTCCCTAGGCTACACCTTC
d_call: -; clone_size: -; v_call: TRBV7-2; j_call: TRBJ2-7; cdr3_aa: CASSLAPLWIYEQYF; cdr3_nt: TGTGCCAGCAGCTTAGCCCCCTTGTGGATCTACGAGCAGTACTTC
d_call: TRBD2; clone_size: -; v_call: TRBV2; j_call: TRBJ2-2; cdr3_aa: CASRVGLAGATGELFF; cdr3_nt: TGTGCCAGCAGGGTGGGACTAGCGGGAGCCACCGGGGAGCTGTTTTTT